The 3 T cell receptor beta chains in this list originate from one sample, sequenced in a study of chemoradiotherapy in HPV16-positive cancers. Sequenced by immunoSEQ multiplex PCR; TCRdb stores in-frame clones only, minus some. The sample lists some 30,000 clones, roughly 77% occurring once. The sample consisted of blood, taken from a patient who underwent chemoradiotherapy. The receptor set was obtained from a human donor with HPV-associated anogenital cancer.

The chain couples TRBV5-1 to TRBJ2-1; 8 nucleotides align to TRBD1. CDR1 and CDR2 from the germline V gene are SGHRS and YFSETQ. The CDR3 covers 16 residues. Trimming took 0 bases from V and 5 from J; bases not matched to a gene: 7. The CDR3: CASSLGTGSSNNEQFF. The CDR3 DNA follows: TGCGCCAGCAGCTTGGGGACAGGGTCGTCGAACAATGAGCAGTTCTTC.

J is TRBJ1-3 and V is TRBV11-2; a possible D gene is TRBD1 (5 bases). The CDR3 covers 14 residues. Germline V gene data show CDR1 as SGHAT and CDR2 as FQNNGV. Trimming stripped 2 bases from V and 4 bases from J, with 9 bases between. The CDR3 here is CASSLSRVGNTIYF. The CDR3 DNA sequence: TGTGCCAGCAGCTTATCCAGGGTCGGAAACACCATATATTTT. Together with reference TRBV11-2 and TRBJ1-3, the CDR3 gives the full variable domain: EAGVAQSPRYKIIEKRQSVAFWCNPISGHATLYWYQQILGQGPKLLIQFQNNGVVDDSQLPKDRFSAERLKGVDSTLKIQPAKLEDSAVYLCASSLSRVGNTIYFGEGSWLTVV.

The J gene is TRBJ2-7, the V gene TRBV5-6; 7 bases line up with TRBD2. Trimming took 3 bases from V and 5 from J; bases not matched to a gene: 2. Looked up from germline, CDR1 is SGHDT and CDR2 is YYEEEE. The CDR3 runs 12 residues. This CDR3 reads CASSSGRHEQYF. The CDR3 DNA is TGTGCCAGCAGCTCCGGGAGGCACGAGCAGTACTTC. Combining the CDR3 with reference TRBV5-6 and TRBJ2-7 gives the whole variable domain DAGVTQSPTHLIKTRGQQVTLRCSPKSGHDTVSWYQQALGQGPQFIFQYYEEEERQRGNFPDRFSGHQFPNYSSELNVNALLLGDSALYLCASSSGRHEQYFGPGTRLTVT.